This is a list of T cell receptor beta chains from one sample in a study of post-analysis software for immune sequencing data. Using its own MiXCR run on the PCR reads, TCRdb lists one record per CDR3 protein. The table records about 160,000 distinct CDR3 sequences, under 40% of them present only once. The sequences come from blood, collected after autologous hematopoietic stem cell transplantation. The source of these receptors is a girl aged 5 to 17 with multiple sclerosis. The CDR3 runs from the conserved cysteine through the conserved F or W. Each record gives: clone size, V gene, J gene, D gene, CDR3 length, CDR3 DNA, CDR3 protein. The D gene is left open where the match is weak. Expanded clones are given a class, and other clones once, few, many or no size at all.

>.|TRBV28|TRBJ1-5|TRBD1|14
TGTGCCAGCAATGGGGACAGGGGGCGCGGGCCCCAGCATTTT
CASNGDRGRGPQHF
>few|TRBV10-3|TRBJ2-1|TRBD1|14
TGTGCCATCAGTGAACTAACAGGGGGCAAAGAATCGTTCTTC
CAISELTGGKESFF
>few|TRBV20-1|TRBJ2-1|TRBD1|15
TGCAGTGCCCACCGCCGGGACAGGGCACACAATGAGCAGTTCTTC
CSAHRRDRAHNEQFF
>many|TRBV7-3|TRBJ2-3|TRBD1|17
TGTGCCAGCAGCCCTCTACTGACCAGGGGGCCTACAGATACGCAGTATTTT
CASSPLLTRGPTDTQYF
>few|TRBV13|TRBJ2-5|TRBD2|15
TGTGCCAGCAGCTTAAGACTAGCTTCACAAGAGACCCAGTACTTC
CASSLRLASQETQYF
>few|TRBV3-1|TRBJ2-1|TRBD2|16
TGTGCCAGCAGCCAAAAACTAGCGACAACCTACAATGAGCAGTTCTTC
CASSQKLATTYNEQFF
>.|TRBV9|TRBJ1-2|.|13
TGTGCCAGCGGGCTACAGGGTGGCTATGGCTACACCTTC
CASGLQGGYGYTF
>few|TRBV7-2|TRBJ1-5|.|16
TGTGCCAGCAGTTGGACGGGGACGAATAGCAATCAGCCCCAGCATTTT
CASSWTGTNSNQPQHF
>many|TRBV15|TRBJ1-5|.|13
TGTGCCACCAGCAGAGGAGTGAATCAGCCCCAGCATTTT
CATSRGVNQPQHF
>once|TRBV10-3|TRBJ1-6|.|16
TGTGCCATCAGTGAGTCGGAAGGGTCTTATAATTCACCCCTCCACTTT
CAISESEGSYNSPLHF
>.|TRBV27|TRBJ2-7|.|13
TGTGCCAGCAGTTTGAGCCAATCCCTCGAGCAGTACTTC
CASSLSQSLEQYF
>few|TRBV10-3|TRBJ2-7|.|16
TGTGCCATCAGTGAGACAGGACTTACACAGACCTACGAGCAGTACTTC
CAISETGLTQTYEQYF
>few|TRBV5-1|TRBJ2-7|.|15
TGCGCCAGCAGCCTTGGGATACAGGGACGGCTCGAGCAGTACTTC
CASSLGIQGRLEQYF
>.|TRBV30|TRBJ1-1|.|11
TGTGCCTACCTGACTCCCACAAAAGCTTTCTTT
CAYLTPTKAFF
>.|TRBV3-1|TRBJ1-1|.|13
TGTGCCAGCAGCCAAGGCAGGGACACTGAAGCTTTCTTT
CASSQGRDTEAFF
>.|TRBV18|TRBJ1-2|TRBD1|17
TGTGCCAGCTCACCAAGGACAGGGGGCGAGGCTAACTATGGCTACACCTTC
CASSPRTGGEANYGYTF
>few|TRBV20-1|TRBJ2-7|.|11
TGCAGTGCTGGTGGGGGGCACGAGCAGTACTTC
CSAGGGHEQYF
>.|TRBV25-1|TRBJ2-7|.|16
TGTGCCAGCAGTGGCCGGATGGGGGCCTTCTCCTACGAGCAGTACTTC
CASSGRMGAFSYEQYF
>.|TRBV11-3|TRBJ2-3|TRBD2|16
TGTGCCAGCAGCTCCAGAGCGGGATCGAGAACAGATACGCAGTATTTT
CASSSRAGSRTDTQYF
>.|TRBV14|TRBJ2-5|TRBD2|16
TGTGCCAGCAGCCGTACCATAGCGGGAGGGCTGGAGACCCAGTACTTC
CASSRTIAGGLETQYF
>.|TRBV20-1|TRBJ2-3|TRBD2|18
TGCGGTGCGGGGGGACTAGCGGGAGAAGGGGTGGACACAGATACGCAGTATTTT
CGAGGLAGEGVDTDTQYF
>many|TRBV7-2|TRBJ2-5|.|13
TGTGCCAGCAGCCGCGGAGCACTTGAGACCCAGTACTTC
CASSRGALETQYF
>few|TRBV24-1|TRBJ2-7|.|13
TGTGCCACCAGTGACCCCGGCAGTAACGAGCAGTACTTC
CATSDPGSNEQYF
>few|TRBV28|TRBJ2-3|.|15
TGTGCCAGCAGTTTCCAACAGGCCCAAGGGGATACGCAGTATTTT
CASSFQQAQGDTQYF
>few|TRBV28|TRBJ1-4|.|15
TGTGCCAGCAGTTTATTAGCCCATGCTAATGAAAAACTGTTTTTT
CASSLLAHANEKLFF
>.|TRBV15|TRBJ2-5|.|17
TGTGCCACCAGCAAAACCCCGTGGCCGATCGGACAAGAGACCCAGTACTTC
CATSKTPWPIGQETQYF
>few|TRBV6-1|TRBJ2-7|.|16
TGTGCCAGCAGTGGATGGGGGATAACAAGAAACTACGAGCAGTACTTC
CASSGWGITRNYEQYF
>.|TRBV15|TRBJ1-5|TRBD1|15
TGTGCCACCAGCATTTCCACAGGGGTGGGTCAGCCCCAGCATTTT
CATSISTGVGQPQHF
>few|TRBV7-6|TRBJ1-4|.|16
TGTGCCAGCAGCTTAGCGCCGGGGACAACTAATGAAAAACGGTTTTTT
CASSLAPGTTNEKRFF
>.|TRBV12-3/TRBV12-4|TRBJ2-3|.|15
TGTGCCAGCAGTTTAGGCAGTCTGAGCACAGATACGCAGTATTTT
CASSLGSLSTDTQYF
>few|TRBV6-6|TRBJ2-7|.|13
TGTGCCAGCAGTTCCCACCCCAGACACGAGCAGTACTTC
CASSSHPRHEQYF
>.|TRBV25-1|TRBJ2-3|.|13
TGTGCCAGCTGGGCCGGCGGTTTCAAAGCGCAGTATTTT
CASWAGGFKAQYF